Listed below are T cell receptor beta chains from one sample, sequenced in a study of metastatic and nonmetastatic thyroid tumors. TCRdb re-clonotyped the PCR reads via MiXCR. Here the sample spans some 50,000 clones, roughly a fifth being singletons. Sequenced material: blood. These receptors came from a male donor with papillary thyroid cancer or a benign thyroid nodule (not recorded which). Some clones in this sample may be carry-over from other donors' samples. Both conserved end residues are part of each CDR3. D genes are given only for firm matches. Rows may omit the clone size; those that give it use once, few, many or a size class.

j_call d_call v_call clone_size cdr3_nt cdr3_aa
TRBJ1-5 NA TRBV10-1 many TGCGCCAGCAGGGGTCTACGGCCAGGGAACAATCAGCCCCAGCATTTT CASRGLRPGNNQPQHF
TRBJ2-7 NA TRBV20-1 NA TGCAGTGCTAGAGATCGACGGGACTCCGGGTCCGAGCAGTACTTC CSARDRRDSGSEQYF
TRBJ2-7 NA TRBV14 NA TGTGCCAGCAGCCAAGGGACCTTGCTCGCCGAGCAGTACTTC CASSQGTLLAEQYF
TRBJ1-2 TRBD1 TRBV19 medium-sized TGTGCCAGTAGTCCGACAGGGGCTGCTTATGGCTACACCTTC CASSPTGAAYGYTF
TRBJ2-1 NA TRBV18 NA TGTGCCAGCTCACCAGGGACAAACAATGAGCAGTTCTTC CASSPGTNNEQFF
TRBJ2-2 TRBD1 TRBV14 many TGTGCCAGCAGCCAATGGACAGGGGTCGGGGAGCTGTTTTTT CASSQWTGVGELFF
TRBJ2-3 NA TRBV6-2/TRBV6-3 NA TGTGCCAGCAGTTACTCGAGGGGGAGCAGAGATACGCAGTATTTT CASSYSRGSRDTQYF
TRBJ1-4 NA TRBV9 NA TGTGCCAGCAGTGTAGGCGTGCAGGGAGAGGGTGAAAAACTGTTTTTT CASSVGVQGEGEKLFF
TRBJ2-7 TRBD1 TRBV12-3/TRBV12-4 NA TGTGCCAGCAGTCCCGGGACAGCCTCCTACGAGCAGTACTTC CASSPGTASYEQYF
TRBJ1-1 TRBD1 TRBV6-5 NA TGTGCCAGCAGTTACTCCCGGACAGGGAACACTGAAGCTTTCTTT CASSYSRTGNTEAFF
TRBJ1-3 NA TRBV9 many TGTGCCAGCAGCGTAGGGGATGAGCCCTCTGGAAACACCATATATTTT CASSVGDEPSGNTIYF
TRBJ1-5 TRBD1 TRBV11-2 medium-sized TGTGCCAGCAGCTACAACACACAGGGGGCCCAGCATTTT CASSYNTQGAQHF
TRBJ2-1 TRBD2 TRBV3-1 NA TGTGCCAGCAGCCAATCACTAGCGGGAGGCAATGAGCAGTTCTTC CASSQSLAGGNEQFF
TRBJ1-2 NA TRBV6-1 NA TGTGCCAGCAGTGGGCCACACCGTATAGCTAACTATGGCTACACCTTC CASSGPHRIANYGYTF
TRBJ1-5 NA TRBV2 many TGTGCCAGCAGGAGGGAGAGCCAGCCCCAGCATTTT CASRRESQPQHF
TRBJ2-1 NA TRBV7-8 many TGTGCCAGCAGCTTAGGGGAGGTTCGGTACAATGAGCAGTTCTTC CASSLGEVRYNEQFF
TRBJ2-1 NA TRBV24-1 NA TGTGCCACCAGTGATTTGCGGAATGAGCAGTTCTTC CATSDLRNEQFF